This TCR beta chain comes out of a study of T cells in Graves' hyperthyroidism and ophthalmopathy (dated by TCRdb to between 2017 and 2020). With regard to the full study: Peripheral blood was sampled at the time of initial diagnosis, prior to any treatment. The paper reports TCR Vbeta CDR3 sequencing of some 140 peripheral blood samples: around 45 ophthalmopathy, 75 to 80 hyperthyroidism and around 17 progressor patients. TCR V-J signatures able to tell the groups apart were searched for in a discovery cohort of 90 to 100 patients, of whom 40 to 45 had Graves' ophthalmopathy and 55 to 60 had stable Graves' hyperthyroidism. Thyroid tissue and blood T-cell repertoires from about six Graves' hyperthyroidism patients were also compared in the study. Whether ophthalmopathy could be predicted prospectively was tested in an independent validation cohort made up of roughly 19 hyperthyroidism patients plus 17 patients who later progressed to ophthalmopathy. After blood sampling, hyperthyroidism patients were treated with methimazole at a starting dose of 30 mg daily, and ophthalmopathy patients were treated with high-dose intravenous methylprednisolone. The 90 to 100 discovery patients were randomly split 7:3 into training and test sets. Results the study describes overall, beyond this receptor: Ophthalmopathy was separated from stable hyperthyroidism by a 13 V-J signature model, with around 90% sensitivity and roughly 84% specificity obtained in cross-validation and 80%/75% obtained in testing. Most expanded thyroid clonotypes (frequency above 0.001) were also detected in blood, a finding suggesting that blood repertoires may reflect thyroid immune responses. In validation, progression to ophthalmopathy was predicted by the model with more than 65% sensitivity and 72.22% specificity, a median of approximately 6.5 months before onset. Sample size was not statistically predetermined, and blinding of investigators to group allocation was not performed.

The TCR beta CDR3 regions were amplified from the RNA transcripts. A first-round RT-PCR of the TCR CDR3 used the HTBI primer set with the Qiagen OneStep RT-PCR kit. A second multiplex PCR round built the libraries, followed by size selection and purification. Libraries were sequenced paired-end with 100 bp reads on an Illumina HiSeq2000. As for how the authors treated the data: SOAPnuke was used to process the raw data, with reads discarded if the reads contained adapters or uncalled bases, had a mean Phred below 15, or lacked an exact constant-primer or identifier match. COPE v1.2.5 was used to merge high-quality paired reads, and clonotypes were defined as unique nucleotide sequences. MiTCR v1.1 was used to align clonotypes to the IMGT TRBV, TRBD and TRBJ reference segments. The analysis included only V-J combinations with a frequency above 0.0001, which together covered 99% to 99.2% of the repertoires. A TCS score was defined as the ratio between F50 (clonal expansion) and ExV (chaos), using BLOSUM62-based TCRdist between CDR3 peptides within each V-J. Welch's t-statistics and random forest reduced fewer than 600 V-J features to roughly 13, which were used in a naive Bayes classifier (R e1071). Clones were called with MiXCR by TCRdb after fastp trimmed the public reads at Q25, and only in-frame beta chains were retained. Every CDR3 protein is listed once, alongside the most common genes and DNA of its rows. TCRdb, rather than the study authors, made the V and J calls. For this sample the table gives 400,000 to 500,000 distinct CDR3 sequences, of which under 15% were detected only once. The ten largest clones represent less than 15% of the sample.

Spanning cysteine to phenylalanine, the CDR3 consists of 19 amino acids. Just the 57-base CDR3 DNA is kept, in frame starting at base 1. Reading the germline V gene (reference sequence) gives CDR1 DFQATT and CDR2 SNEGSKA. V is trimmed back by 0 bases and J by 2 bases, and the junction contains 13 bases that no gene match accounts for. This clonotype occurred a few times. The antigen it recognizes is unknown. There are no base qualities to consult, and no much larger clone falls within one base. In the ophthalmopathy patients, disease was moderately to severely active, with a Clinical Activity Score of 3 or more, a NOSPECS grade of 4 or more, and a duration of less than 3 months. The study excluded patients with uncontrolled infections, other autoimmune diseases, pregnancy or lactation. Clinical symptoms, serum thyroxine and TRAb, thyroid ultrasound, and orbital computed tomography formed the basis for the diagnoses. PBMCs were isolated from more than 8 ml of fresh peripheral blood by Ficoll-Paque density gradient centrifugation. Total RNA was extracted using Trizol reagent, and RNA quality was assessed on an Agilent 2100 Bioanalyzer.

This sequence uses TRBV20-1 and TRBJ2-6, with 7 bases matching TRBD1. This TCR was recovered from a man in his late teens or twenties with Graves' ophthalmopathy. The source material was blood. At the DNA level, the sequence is TGCAGTGCTAGAGATGCCACGACAGGGACGCGGACTGGGGCCAACGTCCTGACTTTC. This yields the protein CSARDATTGTRTGANVLTF.